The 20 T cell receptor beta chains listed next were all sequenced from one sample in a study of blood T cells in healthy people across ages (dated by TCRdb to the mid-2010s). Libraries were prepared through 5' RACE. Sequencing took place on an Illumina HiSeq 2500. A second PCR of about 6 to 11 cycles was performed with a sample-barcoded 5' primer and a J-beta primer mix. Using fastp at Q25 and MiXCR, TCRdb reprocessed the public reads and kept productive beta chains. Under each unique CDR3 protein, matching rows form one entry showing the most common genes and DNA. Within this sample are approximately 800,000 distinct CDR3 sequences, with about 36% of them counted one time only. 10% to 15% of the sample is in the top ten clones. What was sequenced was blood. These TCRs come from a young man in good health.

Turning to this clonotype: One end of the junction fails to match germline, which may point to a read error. The CDR3 DNA follows: TGTTCCAGCAGCACGCGGGGGGACGGTTGGGACACTGAAGCTTTCTTT. This sequence encodes CSSSTRGDGWDTEAFF. The V gene is TRBV7-9, the J gene TRBJ1-1; D perhaps matches TRBD1 (5 bases). CDR1 and CDR2 from the germline V gene are SEHNR and FQNEAQ (reference sequence). CDR3 length: 16 amino acids.

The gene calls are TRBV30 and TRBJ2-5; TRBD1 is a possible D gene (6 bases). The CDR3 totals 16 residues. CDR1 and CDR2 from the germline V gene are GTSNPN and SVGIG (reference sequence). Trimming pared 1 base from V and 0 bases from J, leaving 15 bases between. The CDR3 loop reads CAWSAPQDRHQETQYF. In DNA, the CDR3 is TGTGCCTGGAGTGCCCCTCAGGACAGACACCAAGAGACCCAGTACTTC.

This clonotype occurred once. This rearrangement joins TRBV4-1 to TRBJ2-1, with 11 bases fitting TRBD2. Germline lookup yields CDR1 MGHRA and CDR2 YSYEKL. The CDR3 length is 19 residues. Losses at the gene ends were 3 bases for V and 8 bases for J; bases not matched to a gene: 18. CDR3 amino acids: CASSHPGLAGGPGFDEQFF. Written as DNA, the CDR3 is TGCGCCAGCAGCCACCCAGGCCTAGCGGGAGGACCAGGGTTCGATGAGCAGTTCTTC.

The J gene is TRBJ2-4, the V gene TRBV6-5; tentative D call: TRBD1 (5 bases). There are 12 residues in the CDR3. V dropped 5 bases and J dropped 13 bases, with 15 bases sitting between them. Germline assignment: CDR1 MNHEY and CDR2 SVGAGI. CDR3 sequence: CASSRQRIEQYF. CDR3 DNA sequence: TGTGCCAGCAGTCGACAGAGGATTGAGCAGTACTTC.

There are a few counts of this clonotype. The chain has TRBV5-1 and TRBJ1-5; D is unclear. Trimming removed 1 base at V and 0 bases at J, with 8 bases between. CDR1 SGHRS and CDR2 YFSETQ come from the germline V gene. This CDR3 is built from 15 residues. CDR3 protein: CASSLLGDSNQPQHF. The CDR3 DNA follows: TGCGCCAGCAGCTTGTTGGGCGATAGCAATCAGCCCCAGCATTTT.

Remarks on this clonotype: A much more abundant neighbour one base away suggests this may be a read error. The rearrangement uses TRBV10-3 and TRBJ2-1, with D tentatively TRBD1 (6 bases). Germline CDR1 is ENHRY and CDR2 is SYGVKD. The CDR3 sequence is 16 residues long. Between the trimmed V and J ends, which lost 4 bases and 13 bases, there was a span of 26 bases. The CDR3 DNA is TGTGCCATCAGTGCGGGACAAACTATAGCCAAAAACATTCAGTTCTTC. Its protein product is CAISAGQTIAKNIQFF.

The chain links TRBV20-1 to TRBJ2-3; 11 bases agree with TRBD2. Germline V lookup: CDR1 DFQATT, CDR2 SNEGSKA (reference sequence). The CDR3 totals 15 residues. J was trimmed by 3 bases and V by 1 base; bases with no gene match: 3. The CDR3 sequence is CSARGTSGWTDTQYF. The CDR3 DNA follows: TGCAGTGCTAGAGGGACTAGCGGGTGGACAGATACGCAGTATTTT.

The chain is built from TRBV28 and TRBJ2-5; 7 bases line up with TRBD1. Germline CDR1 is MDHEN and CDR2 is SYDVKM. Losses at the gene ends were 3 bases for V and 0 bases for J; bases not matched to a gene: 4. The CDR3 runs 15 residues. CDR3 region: CASSFSRGYQETQYF. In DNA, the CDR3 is TGTGCCAGCAGTTTTAGCAGGGGGTACCAAGAGACCCAGTACTTC.

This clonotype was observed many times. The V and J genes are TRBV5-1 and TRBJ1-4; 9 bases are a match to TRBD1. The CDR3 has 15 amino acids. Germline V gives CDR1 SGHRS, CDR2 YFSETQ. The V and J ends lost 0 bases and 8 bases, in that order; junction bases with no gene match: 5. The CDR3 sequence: CASSLEGQGSEKLFF. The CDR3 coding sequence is TGCGCCAGCAGCTTGGAGGGACAGGGAAGCGAAAAACTGTTTTTT.

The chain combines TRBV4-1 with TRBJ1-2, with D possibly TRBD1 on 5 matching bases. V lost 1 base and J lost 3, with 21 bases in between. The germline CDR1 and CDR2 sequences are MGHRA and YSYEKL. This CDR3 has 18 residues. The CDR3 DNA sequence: TGCGCCAGCAGCCAAGTAAGGGACTTCGCGTCCGGGGACTATGGCTACACCTTC. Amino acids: CASSQVRDFASGDYGYTF.

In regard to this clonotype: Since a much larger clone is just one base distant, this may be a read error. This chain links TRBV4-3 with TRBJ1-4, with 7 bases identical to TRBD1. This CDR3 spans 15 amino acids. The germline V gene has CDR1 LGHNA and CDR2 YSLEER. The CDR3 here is CASSQVIGQDEKPFF. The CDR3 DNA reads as TGCGCCAGCAGCCAAGTAATAGGACAGGATGAAAAACCGTTTTTT.

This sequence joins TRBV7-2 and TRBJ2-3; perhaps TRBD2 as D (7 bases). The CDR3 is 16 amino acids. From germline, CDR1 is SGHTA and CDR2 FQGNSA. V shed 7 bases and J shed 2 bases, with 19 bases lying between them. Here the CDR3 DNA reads TGTGCCAGCACCCAATGGGGGGGGGCGCTCACAGATACGCAGTATTTT. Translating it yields CASTQWGGALTDTQYF.

The DNA for the CDR3 is TGTGCCAGCAGTTTAGATGGTGGGGAGGGATCGTACACTGAAGCTTTCTTT. As protein: CASSLDGGEGSYTEAFF. The rearrangement uses TRBV12-3 or TRBV12-4 and TRBJ1-1; the D is unclear. The CDR3 runs 17 residues. Trimming left V 1 base short and J 3 bases short, with 18 bases between.

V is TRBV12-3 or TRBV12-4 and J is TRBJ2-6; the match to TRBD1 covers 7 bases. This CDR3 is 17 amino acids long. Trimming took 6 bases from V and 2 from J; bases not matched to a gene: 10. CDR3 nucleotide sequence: TGTGCCAGCAGCTCCGAGACAGGGAATCCTGGGGCCAACGTCCTGACTTTC. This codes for CASSSETGNPGANVLTF.

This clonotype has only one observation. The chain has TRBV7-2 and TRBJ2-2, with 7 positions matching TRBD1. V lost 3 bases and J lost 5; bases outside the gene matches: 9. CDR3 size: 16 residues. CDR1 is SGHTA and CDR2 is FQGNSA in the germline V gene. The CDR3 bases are TGTGCCAGCAGCTTGACCACAGGGGCAGGGACCGGGGAGCTGTTTTTT. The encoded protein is CASSLTTGAGTGELFF. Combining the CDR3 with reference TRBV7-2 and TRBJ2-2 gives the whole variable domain GAGVSQSPSNKVTEKGKDVELRCDPISGHTALYWYRQSLGQGLEFLIYFQGNSAPDKSGLPSDRFSAERTGGSVSTLTIQRTQQEDSAVYLCASSLTTGAGTGELFFGEGSRLTVL.

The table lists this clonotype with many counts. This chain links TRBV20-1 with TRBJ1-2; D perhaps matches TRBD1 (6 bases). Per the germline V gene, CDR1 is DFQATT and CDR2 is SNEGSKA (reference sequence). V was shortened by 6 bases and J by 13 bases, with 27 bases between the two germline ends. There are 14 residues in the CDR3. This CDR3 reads CSADFQGTPFLCTF. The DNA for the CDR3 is TGCAGTGCAGACTTCCAGGGGACACCCTTCTTGTGCACCTTC.

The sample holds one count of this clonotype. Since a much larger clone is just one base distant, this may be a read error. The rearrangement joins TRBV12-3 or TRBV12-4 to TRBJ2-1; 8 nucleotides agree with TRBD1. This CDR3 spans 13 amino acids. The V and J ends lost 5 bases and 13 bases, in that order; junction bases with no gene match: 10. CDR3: CASSRTGLETQFF. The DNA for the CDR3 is TGTGCCAGCAGTCGGACAGGGTTAGAGACCCAGTTCTTC.

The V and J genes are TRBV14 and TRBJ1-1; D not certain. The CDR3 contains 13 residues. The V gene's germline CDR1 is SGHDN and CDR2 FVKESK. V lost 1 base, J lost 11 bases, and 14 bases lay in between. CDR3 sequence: CASSQGAPGRAFF. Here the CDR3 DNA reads TGTGCCAGCAGCCAAGGAGCCCCGGGCAGGGCTTTCTTT.

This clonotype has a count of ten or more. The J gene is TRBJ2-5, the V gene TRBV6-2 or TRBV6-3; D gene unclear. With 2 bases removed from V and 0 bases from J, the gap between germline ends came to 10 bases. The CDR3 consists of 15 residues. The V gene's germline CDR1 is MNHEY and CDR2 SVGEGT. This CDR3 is CASSYAGTHQETQYF. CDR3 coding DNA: TGTGCCAGCAGTTACGCCGGAACACACCAAGAGACCCAGTACTTC.

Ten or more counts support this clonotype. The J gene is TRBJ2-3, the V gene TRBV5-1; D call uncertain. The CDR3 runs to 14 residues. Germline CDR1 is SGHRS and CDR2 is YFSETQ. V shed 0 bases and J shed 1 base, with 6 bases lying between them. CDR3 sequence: CASSLAIRTDTQYF. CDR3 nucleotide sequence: TGCGCCAGCAGCTTGGCCATCCGCACAGATACGCAGTATTTT.